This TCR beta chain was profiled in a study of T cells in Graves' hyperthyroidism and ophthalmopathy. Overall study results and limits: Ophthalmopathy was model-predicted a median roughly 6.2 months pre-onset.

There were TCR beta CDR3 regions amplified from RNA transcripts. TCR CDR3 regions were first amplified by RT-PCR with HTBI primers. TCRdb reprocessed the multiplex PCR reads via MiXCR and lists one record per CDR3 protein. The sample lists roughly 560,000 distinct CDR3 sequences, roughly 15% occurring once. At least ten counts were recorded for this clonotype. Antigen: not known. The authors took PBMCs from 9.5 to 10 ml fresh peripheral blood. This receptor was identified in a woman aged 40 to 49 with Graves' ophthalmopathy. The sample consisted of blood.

For the CDR3, the DNA is TGTGCCAGCAGTTCCGACTCGGGGGTTACGGGCACCTACGAGCAGTACTTC. Its protein product is CASSSDSGVTGTYEQYF. The chain recombines TRBV28 with TRBJ2-7, with D possibly TRBD2 on 6 matching bases. With 4 bases removed from V and 2 bases from J, the gap between germline ends came to 21 bases. The CDR3 length is 17 residues. CDR1 and CDR2 (germline): MDHEN, SYDVKM. Combining the CDR3 with reference TRBV28 and TRBJ2-7 gives the whole variable domain DVKVTQSSRYLVKRTGEKVFLECVQDMDHENMFWYRQDPGLGLRLIYFSYDVKMKEKGDIPEGYSVSREKKERFSLILESASTNQTSMYLCASSSDSGVTGTYEQYFGPGTRLTVT.